This T cell receptor beta chain was obtained from a study of blood T cell repertoires in COVID-19. The wider study: PBMCs, B-cell-depleted T cells, or T cells were the source of the cDNA or gDNA that made up the material.

Study processing details: For nucleated cells, counts were estimated from reference gene primer amplification. Profiling relied on immunoSEQ multiplex PCR, and the TCRdb table lists in-frame clones only, not all of them. V and J calls and clone size are as listed in that table; D and trimming were resolved from the DNA. The table lists some 340,000 clones, 90% to 95% of them singletons. Looked up from germline, CDR1 is MNHNY and CDR2 is SVGAGI (reference sequence). The CDR3 is 14 amino acids. V lost 6 bases to trimming and J lost 2 bases; unmatched junction nucleotides: 7. In assigning cohorts, the study relied on participant-reported clinical history. Within 2 weeks before study entry, exposed participants met a COVID-19 case.

The sequence was collected from a woman younger than 45 who had been exposed to COVID-19. This chain connects TRBV6-6 to TRBJ2-7; 7 nucleotides align to TRBD1. The sequenced sample was PBMCs or T cells enriched from blood (not recorded which). The CDR3: CASSYGTEAYEQYF. In DNA, the CDR3 is TGTGCCAGCAGCTACGGGACAGAAGCCTACGAGCAGTACTTC.